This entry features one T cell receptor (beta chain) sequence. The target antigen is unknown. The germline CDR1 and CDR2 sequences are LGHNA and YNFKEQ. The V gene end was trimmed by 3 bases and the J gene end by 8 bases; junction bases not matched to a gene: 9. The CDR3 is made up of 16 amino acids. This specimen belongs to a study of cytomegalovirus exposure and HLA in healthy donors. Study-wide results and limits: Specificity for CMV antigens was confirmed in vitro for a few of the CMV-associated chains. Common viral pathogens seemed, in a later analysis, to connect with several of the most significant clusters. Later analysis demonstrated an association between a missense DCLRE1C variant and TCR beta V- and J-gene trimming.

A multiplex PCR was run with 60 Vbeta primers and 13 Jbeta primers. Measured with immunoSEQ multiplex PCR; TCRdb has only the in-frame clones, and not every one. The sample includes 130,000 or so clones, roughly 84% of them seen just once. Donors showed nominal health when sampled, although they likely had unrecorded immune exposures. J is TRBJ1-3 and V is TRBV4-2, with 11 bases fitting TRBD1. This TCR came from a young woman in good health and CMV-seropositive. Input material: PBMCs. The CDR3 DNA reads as TGTGCCAGCAGCCACGGACAGGGGGCCCAGTCGGACACCATATATTTT. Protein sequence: CASSHGQGAQSDTIYF.